These 31 T cell receptor beta chains share one sample of origin, sequenced in a study of OX40 agonist ivuxolimab in advanced cancers. Profiling relied on immunoSEQ multiplex PCR, and the TCRdb table lists in-frame clones only, not all of them. The sample has 65,000 to 95,000 clones; roughly nine tenths are singletons. Here the sequenced sample was CD4+ or CD8+ T cells sorted from blood, taken in a trial of the OX40 agonist ivuxolimab. The receptors were gathered from an adult with an advanced solid tumor such as melanoma, head and neck, liver or kidney cancer.

The CDR3 reads CASSLDSVVRYSYNEQFF. CDR3 DNA sequence: TGTGCCAGCAGCTTAGACTCAGTTGTCCGTTACTCCTACAATGAGCAGTTCTTC. The V and J genes are TRBV7-8 and TRBJ2-1; no reliable D call. Deletions cut 1 base from V and 0 bases from J, with 16 bases between. Per the germline V gene, CDR1 is SGHVS and CDR2 is FQNEAQ. The CDR3 runs to 18 residues.

CDR3 nucleotides: TGTGCCAGCAGCCCCGGGACCCGGGGAGTGGGCTCCTACAATGAGCAGTTCTTC. Translated, it gives CASSPGTRGVGSYNEQFF. V usage is TRBV11-2 and J usage is TRBJ2-1; the D gene could be TRBD1 or TRBD2 (5 bases each). The germline V gene encodes CDR1 SGHAT and CDR2 FQNNGV. Between the trimmed V and J ends, which lost 5 bases and 0 bases, there was a span of 20 bases. The CDR3 totals 18 residues.

The chain carries TRBV5-4 and TRBJ2-5, with TRBD1 matching over 8 bases. Unmatched junction bases numbered 13, after V lost 4 bases and J lost 5 bases. Germline V lookup: CDR1 SGHNT, CDR2 YYREEE (reference sequence). The CDR3 has 16 residues. The CDR3 coding sequence is TGTGCCAGCAGCCCCTCCTTCGGGGACAGGCGGGAGACCCAGTACTTC. Encoded protein: CASSPSFGDRRETQYF.

This chain connects TRBV30 to TRBJ1-3; no reliable D call. Germline lookup yields CDR1 GTSNPN and CDR2 SVGIG (reference sequence). Between the trimmed V and J ends, which lost 5 bases and 0 bases, there was a span of 14 bases. The CDR3 sequence is 15 residues long. The CDR3 nucleotides are TGTGCCTGGTCCGCATTCGTCGCCTCTGGAAACACCATATATTTT. Encoded protein: CAWSAFVASGNTIYF.

CDR3 bases: TGTGCCAGTATTTCCCGGACTAGCGGGGGGGCGAACACCGGGGAGCTGTTTTTT. Amino acid sequence: CASISRTSGGANTGELFF. The gene calls are TRBV19 and TRBJ2-2, with 15 bases matching TRBD2. The length of the CDR3 is 18 residues. Germline lookup yields CDR1 LNHDA and CDR2 SQIVND (reference sequence). Trimming took 7 bases from V and 0 from J; bases not matched to a gene: 6.

This sequence joins TRBV28 and TRBJ1-2; tentatively, D is TRBD1 (6 bases). Trimming shortened V by 5 bases and J by 7 bases, and 20 bases separated the two germline ends. The CDR3 sequence is 15 residues long. The germline gives CDR1 MDHEN, CDR2 SYDVKM. CDR3 sequence: CASSPRYRDFSGYTF. The CDR3 coding sequence is TGTGCCAGCAGTCCGAGGTACAGGGATTTTTCTGGCTACACCTTC.

The chain links TRBV15 to TRBJ2-3, with 7 nucleotides matching TRBD2. CDR1 LNHNV and CDR2 YYDKDF come from the germline V gene (reference sequence). Unmatched junction bases numbered 7, after V lost 5 bases and J lost 2 bases. This CDR3 comprises 15 residues. The CDR3 bases are TGTGCCACCAGCCCCCGGACTAGACCCACAGATACGCAGTATTTT. It yields the protein CATSPRTRPTDTQYF.

The CDR3 spells CASRTGSYGYTF. Here the CDR3 DNA reads TGTGCCAGCAGGACAGGTTCCTATGGCTACACCTTC. This chain links TRBV6-6 with TRBJ1-2; possibly TRBD1 for D (6 bases). The CDR3 is made up of 12 amino acids. V lost 6 bases to trimming and J lost 4 bases, with 9 bases between them. Looked up from germline, CDR1 is MNHNY and CDR2 is SVGAGI (reference sequence).

This clone turned up a few times. V and J are TRBV30 and TRBJ1-5; D ambiguous. This CDR3 comprises 13 residues. Germline CDR1 reads GTSNPN; CDR2 reads SVGIG (reference sequence). V dropped 0 bases and J dropped 6 bases, with 9 bases sitting between them. For the CDR3, the DNA is TGTGCCTGGAGTGTGCGCATTGGTCAGCCCCAGCATTTT. Protein: CAWSVRIGQPQHF.

This clone was seen a handful of times. The chain uses TRBV2 and TRBJ1-1, with 9 bases that match TRBD1. Germline V lookup: CDR1 SNHLY, CDR2 FYNNEI. V lost 5 bases and J lost 8; bases outside the gene matches: 9. CDR3 size: 14 residues. CDR3 bases: TGTGCCAGCAGTAGACAGGGGGGACTAGAAGAAGCTTTCTTT. As protein: CASSRQGGLEEAFF.

V and J are TRBV2 and TRBJ1-1, with TRBD1 identical over 7 bases. CDR3 length: 18 amino acids. V shed 3 bases and J 1 base; nucleotides not matched to a gene: 14. Germline loops: CDR1 SNHLY, CDR2 FYNNEI. This chain's CDR3 is CASSEHGGRGGTNTEAFF. The CDR3 nucleotides read TGTGCCAGCAGTGAGCACGGGGGCCGAGGGGGCACGAACACTGAAGCTTTCTTT.

The chain recombines TRBV2 with TRBJ2-7; 9 bases map to TRBD2. The CDR3 consists of 13 residues. The germline V gene has CDR1 SNHLY and CDR2 FYNNEI. With V trimmed by 7 bases and J by 6 bases, 7 bases remained unmatched. The CDR3 protein is CASNPGGRGEQYF. CDR3 DNA: TGTGCCAGCAATCCGGGCGGGAGGGGCGAGCAGTACTTC.

To note about this clone: This sample includes further DNA sequences coding for the same CDR3. The rearrangement joins TRBV7-3 to TRBJ2-2; no reliable D call. Deletions cut 2 bases from V and 1 base from J, with 2 bases between. The length of the CDR3 is 13 residues. Germline CDR1 SGHTA, CDR2 FQGTGA. CDR3: CASSLGNTGELFF. CDR3 DNA sequence: TGTGCCAGCAGCTTAGGGAACACCGGGGAGCTGTTTTTT.

This sequence joins TRBV5-1 and TRBJ1-1; possibly TRBD1 for D (5 bases). The CDR3 contains 13 residues. Germline V gene sequence: CDR1 SGHRS, CDR2 YFSETQ. V dropped 5 bases and J dropped 7 bases, with 15 bases sitting between them. In DNA, the CDR3 is TGCGCCAGCAGGCGTGAACCGACAGATGAAGCTTTCTTT. Protein product: CASRREPTDEAFF.

This chain joins TRBV27 and TRBJ2-3; the D gene could be TRBD1 or TRBD2 (5 bases each). The CDR3 is 14 residues long. Germline CDR1 is MNHEY and CDR2 is SMNVEV (reference sequence). Trimming took off 7 bases at V and 6 bases at J, with 17 bases between the two ends. The CDR3 is CASTPLGVRDTQYF. The CDR3, as DNA: TGTGCCAGCACGCCCCTGGGGGTCAGGGATACGCAGTATTTT.

This rearrangement joins TRBV30 to TRBJ1-1; TRBD1 agrees at 8 bases. The CDR3 is 15 residues long. V shed 3 bases, J shed 0 bases, and the junction held 6 bases outside the gene matches. The germline gives CDR1 GTSNPN, CDR2 SVGIG (reference sequence). The CDR3 DNA reads TGTGCCTGGAGCATACGGACAGGGATGAACACTGAAGCTTTCTTT. Translated: CAWSIRTGMNTEAFF.

The chain recombines TRBV11-2 with TRBJ2-3; TRBD2 matches 7 bases. CDR3 length: 16 amino acids. In germline, CDR1 is SGHAT, CDR2 FQNNGV. The J segment lost 2 bases and the V segment lost 8 bases, leaving 13 bases of the junction unmatched. The CDR3 sequence is CASGPGVAGHTDTQYF. CDR3 DNA sequence: TGTGCCAGCGGCCCCGGGGTAGCGGGCCACACAGATACGCAGTATTTT. Variable domain in full (rest from reference TRBV11-2 and TRBJ2-3): EAGVAQSPRYKIIEKRQSVAFWCNPISGHATLYWYQQILGQGPKLLIQFQNNGVVDDSQLPKDRFSAERLKGVDSTLKIQPAKLEDSAVYLCASGPGVAGHTDTQYFGPGTRLTVL.

This clone occurred once. This chain's CDR3 is CASSPGRTGRYEQYF. Here the CDR3 DNA reads TGCGCCAGCAGCCCGGGGCGGACAGGGCGGTACGAGCAGTACTTC. The V gene is TRBV5-1, the J gene TRBJ2-7; the match to TRBD1 covers 8 bases. The CDR3 contains 15 residues. J lost 4 bases, V lost 4 bases, and 10 bases had no gene match. CDR1 is SGHRS, CDR2 YFSETQ, per germline. The whole variable domain, remainder taken from reference TRBV5-1 and TRBJ2-7, is KAGVTQTPRYLIKTRGQQVTLSCSPISGHRSVSWYQQTPGQGLQFLFEYFSETQRNKGNFPGRFSGRQFSNSRSEMNVSTLELGDSALYLCASSPGRTGRYEQYFGPGTRLTVT.

This clone showed up just once. The V call is TRBV28, the J call TRBJ2-7; weak D call: TRBD2 (7 bases). Germline values: CDR1 MDHEN, CDR2 SYDVKM. This CDR3 has 14 amino acids. V was shortened by 2 bases and J by 3 bases, with 11 bases between the two germline ends. CDR3 region: CASSLQGGGYEQYF. CDR3 bases: TGTGCCAGCAGTTTACAGGGAGGGGGCTACGAGCAGTACTTC.

The chain carries TRBV7-9 and TRBJ2-5; the match to TRBD2 covers 16 bases. V gave up 5 bases and J gave up 0 bases; unmatched junction bases: 3. CDR1 is SEHNR, CDR2 FQNEAQ, per germline (reference sequence). The CDR3 contains 17 residues. CDR3 sequence: CASSRGLAGGYQETQYF. CDR3 nucleotides: TGTGCCAGCAGCCGGGGACTAGCGGGAGGGTACCAAGAGACCCAGTACTTC.

In its sample, this clone was seen once. This sequence joins TRBV15 and TRBJ2-1; 9 positions match TRBD2. The CDR3 has 13 residues. Trimming removed 8 bases from V and 9 bases from J; junction bases left unmatched: 8. CDR1 LNHNV and CDR2 YYDKDF come from the germline V gene (reference sequence). The CDR3 bases are TGTGCCACCCGAAGGAGCGGGAGGTTTGAGCAGTTCTTC. Protein: CATRRSGRFEQFF.

The chain joins TRBV5-8 to TRBJ1-1; D is ambiguous. Per germline, CDR1 SGHTS and CDR2 YDEGEE. The CDR3 sequence is 13 residues long. Trimming stripped 3 bases from V and 1 base from J, with 7 bases between. The CDR3 spells CASSWLKNTEAFF. The CDR3 DNA reads TGTGCCAGCAGCTGGTTGAAGAACACTGAAGCTTTCTTT.

The chain uses TRBV7-9 and TRBJ2-1; the D is unclear. The V end was cut by 1 base, the J end by 2 bases, with 9 bases between. CDR3 size: 15 residues. Germline V gene data show CDR1 as SEHNR and CDR2 as FQNEAQ (reference sequence). The CDR3 is CASSLEGNPYNEQFF. For the CDR3, the DNA is TGTGCCAGCAGCTTAGAGGGAAACCCCTACAATGAGCAGTTCTTC.

J is TRBJ2-7 and V is TRBV28; D is unclear. Per germline, CDR1 MDHEN and CDR2 SYDVKM. V was cut by 3 bases and J by 0 bases, with 12 bases left in between. The CDR3 is 15 amino acids. The CDR3: CASSFHEVLSYEQYF. Written as DNA, the CDR3 is TGTGCCAGCAGTTTCCACGAAGTACTCTCCTACGAGCAGTACTTC.

This clone has a single count. CDR3 sequence (DNA): TGTGCCAGCAGTGGGAGGACAGGAGGGGGGAATCAGCCCCAGCATTTT. This encodes CASSGRTGGGNQPQHF. V gene TRBV2 combines with J gene TRBJ1-5; 7 bases are a match to TRBD1. Germline loops: CDR1 SNHLY, CDR2 FYNNEI. The CDR3 is 16 amino acids. The V gene end was trimmed by 4 bases and the J gene end by 4 bases; junction bases not matched to a gene: 10.

The rearrangement uses TRBV11-2 and TRBJ2-1, with TRBD2 matching over 10 bases. Germline V CDR1 and CDR2: SGHAT, FQNNGV. This CDR3 is 16 amino acids long. Losses at the gene ends were 6 bases for V and 1 base for J; bases not matched to a gene: 6. The CDR3 DNA is TGTGCCAGCAGGATGAGCGGGAGGGGATCCTACAATGAGCAGTTCTTC. Amino acid sequence: CASRMSGRGSYNEQFF.

The chain uses TRBV30 and TRBJ2-7; 7 bases fit TRBD1. From germline, CDR1 is GTSNPN and CDR2 SVGIG (reference sequence). The CDR3 covers 19 residues. V gave up 7 bases and J gave up 0 bases; unmatched junction bases: 24. In DNA form, the CDR3 reads TGTGCCTTGACAGGGCGTACAAAGTCCATAGATAAAACCTCCTACGAGCAGTACTTC. The encoded protein is CALTGRTKSIDKTSYEQYF.

The chain joins TRBV27 to TRBJ2-3; 7 bases line up with TRBD1. In germline, CDR1 is MNHEY, CDR2 SMNVEV (reference sequence). The CDR3 contains 16 residues. Trimming took 4 bases from V and 0 from J; bases not matched to a gene: 7. DNA for the CDR3: TGTGCCAGCAGTTCCCTGACAGGGACGAGCACAGATACGCAGTATTTT. This gives the protein CASSSLTGTSTDTQYF.

This sequence joins TRBV5-4 and TRBJ2-1, with 11 nucleotides matching TRBD1. Trimming removed 3 bases from V and 8 bases from J; junction bases left unmatched: 4. CDR1 is SGHNT and CDR2 is YYREEE in the germline V gene (reference sequence). This CDR3 is built from 14 residues. The CDR3 DNA reads as TGTGCCAGCAGCTCGCCGGGACAGGGGGATGAGCAGTTCTTC. It translates to CASSSPGQGDEQFF.

This chain joins TRBV5-1 and TRBJ2-5; maybe TRBD2 (5 bases). This CDR3 is 16 amino acids long. Germline V CDR1 and CDR2: SGHRS, YFSETQ. V lost 0 bases, J lost 0 bases, and 12 bases lay in between. The CDR3 reads CASSLGGWRDQETQYF. The CDR3 coding sequence is TGCGCCAGCAGCTTGGGGGGTTGGCGGGACCAAGAGACCCAGTACTTC.

This chain joins TRBV6-4 and TRBJ1-5, with 7 nucleotides matching TRBD1. Germline V gives CDR1 MRHNA, CDR2 SNTAGT. The CDR3 extends over 19 amino acids. After removal of 2 bases from V and 1 base from J, the junction contained 14 bases not matched to a gene. The CDR3 DNA reads as TGTGCCAGCAGTGACAGTTTTGCGACAGGGAGTGGGAGCAATCAGCCCCAGCATTTT. This encodes CASSDSFATGSGSNQPQHF.